This T cell receptor (beta chain) was obtained from a study of control samples from healthy donors and cancer patients. TCRdb's table, derived via immunoSEQ multiplex PCR, lists solely in-frame clones and lacks some. The sample lists roughly 150,000 clones; 93% were seen once. The CDR3 contains 16 residues. J was trimmed by 1 base and V by 3 bases; bases with no gene match: 3. Germline values: CDR1 KGHDR, CDR2 SFDVKD. The chain recombines TRBV24-1 with TRBJ2-3; 10 nucleotides align to TRBD1. Sequenced input: blood. The clonotype was recovered from a man over 45 in good health. The CDR3 nucleotides are TGTGCCACCAGTGATCCCGGGACAGGGGGCACAGATACGCAGTATTTT. Translated, it gives CATSDPGTGGTDTQYF.